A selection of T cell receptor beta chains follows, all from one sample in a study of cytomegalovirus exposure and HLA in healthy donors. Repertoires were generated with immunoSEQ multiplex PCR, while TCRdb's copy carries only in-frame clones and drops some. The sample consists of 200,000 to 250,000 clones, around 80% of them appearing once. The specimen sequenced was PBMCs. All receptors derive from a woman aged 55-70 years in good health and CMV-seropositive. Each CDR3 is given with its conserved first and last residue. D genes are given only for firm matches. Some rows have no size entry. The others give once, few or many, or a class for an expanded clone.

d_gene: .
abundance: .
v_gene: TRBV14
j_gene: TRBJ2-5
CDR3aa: CASSHWAGSQETQYF
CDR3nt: TGTGCCAGCAGCCACTGGGCGGGATCCCAAGAGACCCAGTACTTC

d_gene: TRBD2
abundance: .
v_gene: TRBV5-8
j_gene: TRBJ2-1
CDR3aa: CASSNGGTPRNEQFF
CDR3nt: TGTGCCAGCAGCAACGGGGGGACTCCTCGGAATGAGCAGTTCTTC

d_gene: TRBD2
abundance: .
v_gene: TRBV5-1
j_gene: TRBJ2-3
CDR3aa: CASSLNGLAGATDTQYF
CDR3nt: TGCGCCAGCAGCTTAAACGGACTAGCGGGGGCCACAGATACGCAGTATTTT

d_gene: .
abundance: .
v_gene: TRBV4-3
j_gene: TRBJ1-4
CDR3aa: CASSQGWTREKLFF
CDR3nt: TGCGCCAGCAGCCAAGGATGGACTCGGGAAAAACTGTTTTTT

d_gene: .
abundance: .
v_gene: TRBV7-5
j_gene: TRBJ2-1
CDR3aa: CVRSLGRRYNEQFF
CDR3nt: TGTGTCAGAAGCTTAGGGCGGAGATACAATGAGCAGTTCTTC

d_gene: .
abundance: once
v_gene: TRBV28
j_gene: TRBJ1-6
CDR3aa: CASRTVSLRYSPLHF
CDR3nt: TGTGCCAGCAGGACAGTTTCCCTTAGGTATTCACCCCTCCACTTT

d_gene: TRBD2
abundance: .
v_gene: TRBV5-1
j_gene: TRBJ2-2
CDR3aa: CASSIGTSGGTNTGELFF
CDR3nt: TGCGCCAGCAGCATAGGGACTAGCGGGGGGACGAACACCGGGGAGCTGTTTTTT

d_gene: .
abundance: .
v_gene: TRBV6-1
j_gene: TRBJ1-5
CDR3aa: CASSEWRWGGGQPQHF
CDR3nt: TGTGCCAGCAGTGAATGGCGGTGGGGCGGCGGCCAGCCCCAGCATTTT

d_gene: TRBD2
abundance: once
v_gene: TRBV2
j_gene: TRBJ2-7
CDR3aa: CASSAEGLGHEQYF
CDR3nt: TGTGCCAGCAGTGCGGAGGGACTAGGCCACGAGCAGTACTTC

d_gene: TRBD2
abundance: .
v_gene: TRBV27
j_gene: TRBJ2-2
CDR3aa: CASSSGGAGANTGELFF
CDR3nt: TGTGCCAGCAGTTCCGGGGGAGCGGGGGCGAACACCGGGGAGCTGTTTTTT

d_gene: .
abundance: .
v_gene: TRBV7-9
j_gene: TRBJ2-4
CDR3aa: CASSQLIAKNIQYF
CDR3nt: TGTGCCAGCAGCCAGTTAATAGCCAAAAACATTCAGTACTTC

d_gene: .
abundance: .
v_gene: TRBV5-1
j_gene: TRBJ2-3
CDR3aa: CASSLGRVWDTDTQYF
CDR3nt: TGCGCCAGCAGCTTGGGCAGGGTTTGGGACACAGATACGCAGTATTTT

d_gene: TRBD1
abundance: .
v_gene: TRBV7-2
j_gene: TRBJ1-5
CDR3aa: CASSSDRGRFSQPQHF
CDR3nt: TGTGCCAGCAGCTCGGACAGGGGGCGGTTTAGTCAGCCCCAGCATTTT

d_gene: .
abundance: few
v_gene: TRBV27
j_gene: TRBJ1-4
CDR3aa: CASSLSDSSTNEKLFF
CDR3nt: TGTGCCAGCAGTTTATCTGACAGCTCAACTAATGAAAAACTGTTTTTT

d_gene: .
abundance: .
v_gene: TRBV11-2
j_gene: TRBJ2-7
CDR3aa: CASSTYRVHSYEQYF
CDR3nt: TGTGCCAGCAGCACATACAGGGTTCACTCCTACGAGCAGTACTTC

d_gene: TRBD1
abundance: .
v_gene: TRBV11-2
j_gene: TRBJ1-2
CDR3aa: CASSQGALHYGYTF
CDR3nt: TGTGCCAGCAGTCAGGGGGCCCTTCACTATGGCTACACCTTC

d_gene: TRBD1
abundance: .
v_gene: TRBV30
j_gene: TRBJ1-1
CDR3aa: CAWRHRGGGDRTEAFF
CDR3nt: TGTGCCTGGAGGCACAGGGGTGGGGGGGACAGGACTGAAGCTTTCTTT

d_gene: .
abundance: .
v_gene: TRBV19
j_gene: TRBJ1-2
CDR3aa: CASSWRGNGYTF
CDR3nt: TGTGCCAGTAGTTGGCGGGGGAACGGCTACACCTTC

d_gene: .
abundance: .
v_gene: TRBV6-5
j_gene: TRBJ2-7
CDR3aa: CASSYSNRNYEQYF
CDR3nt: TGTGCCAGCAGTTACTCGAACAGAAATTACGAGCAGTACTTC

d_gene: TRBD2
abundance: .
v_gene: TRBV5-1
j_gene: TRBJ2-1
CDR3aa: CASSKEAGVTYNEQFF
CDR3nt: TGCGCCAGCAGCAAAGAAGCGGGAGTCACCTACAATGAGCAGTTCTTC

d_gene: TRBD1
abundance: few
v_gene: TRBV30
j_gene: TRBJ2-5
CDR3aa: CAWSVQGLQETQYF
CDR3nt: TGTGCCTGGAGTGTACAGGGGCTCCAAGAGACCCAGTACTTC

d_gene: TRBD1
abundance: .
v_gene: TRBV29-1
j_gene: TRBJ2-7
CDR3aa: CSAATGGRGYEQYF
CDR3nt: TGCAGCGCCGCGACAGGGGGAAGGGGCTACGAGCAGTACTTC

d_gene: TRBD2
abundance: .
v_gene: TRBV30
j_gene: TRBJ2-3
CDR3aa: CAWGSGSTDTQYF
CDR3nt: TGTGCCTGGGGTAGCGGGAGCACAGATACGCAGTATTTT

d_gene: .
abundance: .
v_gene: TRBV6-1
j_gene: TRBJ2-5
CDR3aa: CASSDYREKETQYF
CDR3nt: TGTGCCAGCAGTGATTACAGGGAGAAAGAGACCCAGTACTTC

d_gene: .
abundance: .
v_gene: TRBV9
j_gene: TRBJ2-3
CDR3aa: CASTPYSTDTQYF
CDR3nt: TGTGCCAGCACCCCTTACTCCACAGATACGCAGTATTTT

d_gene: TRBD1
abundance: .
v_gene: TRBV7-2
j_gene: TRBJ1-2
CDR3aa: CASSFSGGASYGYTF
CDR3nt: TGTGCCAGCAGCTTTTCAGGGGGCGCAAGTTACGGCTACACCTTC

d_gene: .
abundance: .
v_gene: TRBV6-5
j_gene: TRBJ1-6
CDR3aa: CASSTTGKGTSPLHF
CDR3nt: TGTGCCAGCAGTACCACAGGGAAGGGAACTTCACCCCTCCACTTT

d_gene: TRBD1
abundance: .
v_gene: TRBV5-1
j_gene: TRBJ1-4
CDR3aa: CASSLGGTGGANEKLFF
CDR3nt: TGCGCCAGCAGCTTGGGCGGAACAGGGGGAGCTAATGAAAAACTGTTTTTT

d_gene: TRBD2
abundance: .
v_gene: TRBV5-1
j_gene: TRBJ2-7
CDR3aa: CASSKTSGGDYEQYF
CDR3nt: TGCGCCAGCAGCAAGACTAGCGGGGGGGACTACGAGCAGTACTTC

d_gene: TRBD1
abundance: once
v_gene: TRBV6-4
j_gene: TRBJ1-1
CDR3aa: CASSRDRGMNTEAFF
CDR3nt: TGTGCCAGCAGTCGTGACAGGGGGATGAACACTGAAGCTTTCTTT

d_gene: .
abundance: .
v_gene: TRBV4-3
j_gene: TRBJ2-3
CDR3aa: CASSLQSGPTDTQYF
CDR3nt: TGCGCCAGCAGCCTTCAAAGCGGGCCCACAGATACGCAGTATTTT

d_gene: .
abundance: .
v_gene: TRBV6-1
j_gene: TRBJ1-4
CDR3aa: CASSERSSPNEKLFF
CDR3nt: TGTGCCAGCAGTGAACGGAGCTCACCTAATGAAAAACTGTTTTTT

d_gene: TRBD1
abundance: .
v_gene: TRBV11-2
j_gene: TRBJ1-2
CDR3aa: CASSSGTGSNYGYTF
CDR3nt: TGTGCCAGCAGCTCCGGGACAGGGAGCAACTATGGCTACACCTTC

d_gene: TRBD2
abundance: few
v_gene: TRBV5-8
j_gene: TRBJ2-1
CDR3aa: CASSRGADSGSGGEQFF
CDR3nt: TGTGCCAGCAGCCGTGGCGCGGATAGCGGGAGTGGGGGTGAGCAGTTCTTC

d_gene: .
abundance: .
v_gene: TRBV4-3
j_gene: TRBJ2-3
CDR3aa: CASSSRYGGSTDTQYF
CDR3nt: TGCGCCAGCAGCTCACGCTACGGCGGGAGCACAGATACGCAGTATTTT

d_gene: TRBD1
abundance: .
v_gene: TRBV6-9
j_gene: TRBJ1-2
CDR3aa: CATGPGGALTGYTF
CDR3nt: TGTGCCACGGGGCCAGGGGGCGCGTTGACTGGCTACACCTTC

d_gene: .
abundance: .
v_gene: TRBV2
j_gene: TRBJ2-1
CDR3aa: CASSALLAQTEQFF
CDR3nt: TGTGCCAGCAGTGCCCTACTAGCCCAAACCGAGCAGTTCTTC

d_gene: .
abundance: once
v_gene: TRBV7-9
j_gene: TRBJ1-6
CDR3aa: CASSLGRRENSPLHF
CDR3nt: TGTGCCAGCAGCTTAGGGCGGAGGGAGAATTCACCCCTCCACTTT

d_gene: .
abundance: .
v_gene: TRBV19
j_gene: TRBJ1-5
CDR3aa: CASSLNRVGQPQHF
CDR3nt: TGTGCCAGTAGCCTGAACAGGGTGGGACAGCCCCAGCATTTT

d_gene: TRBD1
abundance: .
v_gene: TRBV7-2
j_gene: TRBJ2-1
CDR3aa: CASSDPGTDSYNEQFF
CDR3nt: TGTGCCAGCAGCGACCCCGGGACAGACTCCTACAATGAGCAGTTCTTC

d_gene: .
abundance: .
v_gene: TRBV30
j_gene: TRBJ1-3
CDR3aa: CAWGTPGNTIYF
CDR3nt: TGTGCCTGGGGGACTCCTGGAAACACCATATATTTT

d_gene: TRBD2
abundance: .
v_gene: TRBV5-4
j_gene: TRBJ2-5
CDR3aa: CASSLTSGVQETQYF
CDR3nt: TGTGCCAGCAGCTTGACTAGCGGAGTACAAGAGACCCAGTACTTC

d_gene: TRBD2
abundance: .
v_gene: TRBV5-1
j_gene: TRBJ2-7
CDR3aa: CASSETSGGFYEQYF
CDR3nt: TGCGCCAGCAGCGAGACTAGCGGGGGTTTCTACGAGCAGTACTTC

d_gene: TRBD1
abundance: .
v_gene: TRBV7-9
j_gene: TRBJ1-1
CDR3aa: CAGDLTGVGMNTEAFF
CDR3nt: TGTGCCGGGGACCTAACAGGGGTGGGAATGAACACTGAAGCTTTCTTT

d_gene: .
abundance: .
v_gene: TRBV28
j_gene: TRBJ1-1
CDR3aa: CASSLLGEGNTEAFF
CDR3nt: TGTGCCAGCAGTTTATTGGGGGAGGGGAACACTGAAGCTTTCTTT

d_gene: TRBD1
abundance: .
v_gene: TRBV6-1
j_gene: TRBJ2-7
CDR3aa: CASKDRVRVWEQYF
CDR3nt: TGTGCCAGCAAAGACAGGGTCCGGGTTTGGGAGCAGTACTTC

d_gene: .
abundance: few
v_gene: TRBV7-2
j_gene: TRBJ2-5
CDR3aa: CASSPQGRAEETQYF
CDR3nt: TGTGCCAGCAGCCCACAAGGGAGAGCGGAAGAGACCCAGTACTTC

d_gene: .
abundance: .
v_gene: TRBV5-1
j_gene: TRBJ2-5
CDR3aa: CASSPEPQETQYF
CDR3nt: TGCGCCAGCAGCCCTGAGCCTCAAGAGACCCAGTACTTC

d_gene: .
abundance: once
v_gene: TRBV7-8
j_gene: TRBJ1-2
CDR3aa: CASSTQVAGLVKGYTF
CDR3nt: TGTGCCAGCAGCACCCAAGTGGCAGGGTTAGTGAAAGGCTACACCTTC

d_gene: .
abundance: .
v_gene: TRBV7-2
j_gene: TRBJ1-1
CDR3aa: CASSQPRVGGGDLTEAFF
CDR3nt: TGTGCCAGCAGCCAACCCAGAGTGGGGGGAGGAGATCTGACTGAAGCTTTCTTT

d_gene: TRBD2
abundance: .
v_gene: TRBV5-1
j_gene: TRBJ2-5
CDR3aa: CASSLGLAGGETQYF
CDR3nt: TGCGCCAGCAGCTTGGGGCTAGCGGGAGGAGAGACCCAGTACTTC

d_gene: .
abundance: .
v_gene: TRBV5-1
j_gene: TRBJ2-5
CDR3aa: CASSLTGNQETQYF
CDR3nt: TGCGCCAGCAGCTTGACAGGAAACCAAGAGACCCAGTACTTC

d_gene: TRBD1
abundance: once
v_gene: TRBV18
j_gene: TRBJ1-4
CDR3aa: CASSPRQGEDEKLFF
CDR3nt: TGTGCCAGCTCACCACGACAGGGCGAGGATGAAAAACTGTTTTTT

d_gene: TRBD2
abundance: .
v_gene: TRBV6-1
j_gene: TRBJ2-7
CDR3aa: CATTTPLAGGDEQYF
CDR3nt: TGTGCCACCACGACCCCTCTAGCGGGAGGTGACGAGCAGTACTTC

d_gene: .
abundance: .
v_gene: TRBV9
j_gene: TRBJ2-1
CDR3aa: CASSVGGVSSYNEQFF
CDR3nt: TGTGCCAGCAGCGTTGGAGGCGTAAGCTCCTACAATGAGCAGTTCTTC

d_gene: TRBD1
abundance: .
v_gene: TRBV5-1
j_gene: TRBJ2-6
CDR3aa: CASSQGTGRYSGANVLTF
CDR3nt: TGCGCCAGCAGCCAAGGGACAGGGCGCTACTCTGGGGCCAACGTCCTGACTTTC

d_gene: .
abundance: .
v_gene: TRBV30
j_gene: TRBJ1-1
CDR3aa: CAWSVQWGRIRLMNTEAFF
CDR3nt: TGTGCCTGGAGTGTACAGTGGGGCAGGATACGCCTAATGAACACTGAAGCTTTCTTT

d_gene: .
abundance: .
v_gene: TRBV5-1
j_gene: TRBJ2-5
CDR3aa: CASSLGGGRGETQYF
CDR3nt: TGCGCCAGCAGCTTGGGCGGGGGCCGGGGAGAGACCCAGTACTTC

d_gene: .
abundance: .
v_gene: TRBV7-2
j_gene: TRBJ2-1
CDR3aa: CASSAAGTEVNEQFF
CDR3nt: TGTGCCAGCAGCGCCGCCGGGACTGAGGTCAATGAGCAGTTCTTC

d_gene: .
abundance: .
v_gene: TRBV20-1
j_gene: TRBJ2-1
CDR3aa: CSASKLALQFF
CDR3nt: TGCAGTGCTAGTAAGCTAGCGTTACAGTTCTTC